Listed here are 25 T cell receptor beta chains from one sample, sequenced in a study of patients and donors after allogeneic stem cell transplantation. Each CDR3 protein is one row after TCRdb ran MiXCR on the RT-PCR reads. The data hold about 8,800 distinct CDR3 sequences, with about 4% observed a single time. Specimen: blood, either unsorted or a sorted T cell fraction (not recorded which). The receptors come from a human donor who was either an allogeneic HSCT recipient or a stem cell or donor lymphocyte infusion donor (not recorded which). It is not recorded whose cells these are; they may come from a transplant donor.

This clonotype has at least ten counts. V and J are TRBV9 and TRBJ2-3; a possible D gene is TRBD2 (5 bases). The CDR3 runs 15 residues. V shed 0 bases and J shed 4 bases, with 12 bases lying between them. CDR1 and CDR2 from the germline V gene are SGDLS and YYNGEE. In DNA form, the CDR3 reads TGTGCCAGCAGCGTAGGGTCTAGCCGGTCAGATACGCAGTATTTT. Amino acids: CASSVGSSRSDTQYF.

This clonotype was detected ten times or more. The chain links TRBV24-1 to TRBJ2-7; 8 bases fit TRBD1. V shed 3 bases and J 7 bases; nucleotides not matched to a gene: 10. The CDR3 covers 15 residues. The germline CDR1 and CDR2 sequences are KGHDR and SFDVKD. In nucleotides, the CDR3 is TGTGCCACCAGTGATCCACAGGGGGGCGGAGAAGAGCAGTACTTC. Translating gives CATSDPQGGGEEQYF.

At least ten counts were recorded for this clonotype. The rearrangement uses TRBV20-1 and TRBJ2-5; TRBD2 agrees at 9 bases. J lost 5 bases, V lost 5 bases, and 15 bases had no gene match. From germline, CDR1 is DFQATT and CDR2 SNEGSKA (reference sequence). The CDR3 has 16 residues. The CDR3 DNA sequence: TGCAGTGCTGACTCTACTAGCGGGCCGACCCTTGAGACCCAGTACTTC. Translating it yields CSADSTSGPTLETQYF.

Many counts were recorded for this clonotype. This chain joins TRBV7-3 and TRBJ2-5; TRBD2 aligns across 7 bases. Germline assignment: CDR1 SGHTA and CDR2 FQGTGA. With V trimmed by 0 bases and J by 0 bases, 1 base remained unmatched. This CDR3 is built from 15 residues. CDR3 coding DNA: TGTGCCAGCAGCTTAACTGGGGGGGACCAAGAGACCCAGTACTTC. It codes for CASSLTGGDQETQYF.

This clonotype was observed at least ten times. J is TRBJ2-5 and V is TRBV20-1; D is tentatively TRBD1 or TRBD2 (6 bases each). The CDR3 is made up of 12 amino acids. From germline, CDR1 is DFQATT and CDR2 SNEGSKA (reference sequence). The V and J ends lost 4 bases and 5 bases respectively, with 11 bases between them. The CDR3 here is CSAKQGGETQYF. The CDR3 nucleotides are TGCAGTGCTAAACAGGGAGGCGAGACCCAGTACTTC.

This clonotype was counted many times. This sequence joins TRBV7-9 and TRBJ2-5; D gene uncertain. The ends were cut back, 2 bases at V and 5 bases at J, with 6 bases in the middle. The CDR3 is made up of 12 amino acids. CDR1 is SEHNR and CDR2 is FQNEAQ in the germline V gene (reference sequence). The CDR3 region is CASSLYSETQYF. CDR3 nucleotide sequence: TGTGCCAGCAGCTTATATAGCGAGACCCAGTACTTC.

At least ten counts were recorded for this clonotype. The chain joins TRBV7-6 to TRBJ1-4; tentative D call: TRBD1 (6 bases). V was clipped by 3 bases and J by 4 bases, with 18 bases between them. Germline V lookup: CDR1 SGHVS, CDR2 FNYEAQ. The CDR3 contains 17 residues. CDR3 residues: CASSFNPPTGVNEKLFF. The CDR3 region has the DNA TGTGCCAGCAGCTTCAATCCCCCGACAGGCGTTAATGAAAAACTGTTTTTT.

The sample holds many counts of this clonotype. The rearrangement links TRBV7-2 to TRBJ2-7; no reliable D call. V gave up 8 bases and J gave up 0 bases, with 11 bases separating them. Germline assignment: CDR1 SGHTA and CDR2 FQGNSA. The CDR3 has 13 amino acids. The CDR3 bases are TGTGCCAGCGGGGTAGGCTTCTCCTACGAGCAGTACTTC. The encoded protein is CASGVGFSYEQYF.

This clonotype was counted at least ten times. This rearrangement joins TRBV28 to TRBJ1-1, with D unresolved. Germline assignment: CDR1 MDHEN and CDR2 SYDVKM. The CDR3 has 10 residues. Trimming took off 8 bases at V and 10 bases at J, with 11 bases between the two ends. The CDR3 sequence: CASGDERAFF. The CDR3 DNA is TGTGCCAGCGGAGACGAACGAGCTTTCTTT.

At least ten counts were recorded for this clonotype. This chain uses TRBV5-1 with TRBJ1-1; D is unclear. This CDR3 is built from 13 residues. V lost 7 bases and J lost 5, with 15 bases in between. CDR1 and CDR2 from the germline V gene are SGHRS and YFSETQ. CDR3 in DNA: TGCGCCAGCGACGCCGGGCGTGGGACTGAAGCTTTCTTT. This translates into CASDAGRGTEAFF.

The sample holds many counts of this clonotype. The CDR3 loop is CASSYIVFTSAGEQYF. CDR3 DNA: TGTGCCAGCAGTTACATTGTATTCACATCCGCTGGCGAGCAGTACTTC. The chain has TRBV6-5 and TRBJ2-7; D unresolved. The length of the CDR3 is 16 residues. Germline V gives CDR1 MNHEY, CDR2 SVGAGI. Deletions cut 2 bases from V and 6 bases from J, with 20 bases between.

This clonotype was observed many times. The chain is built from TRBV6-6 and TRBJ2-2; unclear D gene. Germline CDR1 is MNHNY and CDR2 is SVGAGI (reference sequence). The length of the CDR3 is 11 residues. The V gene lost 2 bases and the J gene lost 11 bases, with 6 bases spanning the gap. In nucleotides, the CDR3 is TGTGCCAGCAGTTACCCCAACGAGCTGTTTTTT. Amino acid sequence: CASSYPNELFF.

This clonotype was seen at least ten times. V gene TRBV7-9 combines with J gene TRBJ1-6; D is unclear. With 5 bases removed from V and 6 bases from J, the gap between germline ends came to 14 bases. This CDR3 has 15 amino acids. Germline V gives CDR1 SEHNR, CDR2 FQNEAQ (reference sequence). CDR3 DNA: TGTGCCAGCAGCCTCTACAGAGACGGTAATTCACCCCTCCACTTT. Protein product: CASSLYRDGNSPLHF. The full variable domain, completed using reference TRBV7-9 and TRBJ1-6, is DTGVSQNPRHKITKRGQNVTFRCDPISEHNRLYWYRQTLGQGPEFLTYFQNEAQLEKSRLLSDRFSAERPKGSFSTLEIQRTEQGDSAMYLCASSLYRDGNSPLHFGNGTRLTVT.

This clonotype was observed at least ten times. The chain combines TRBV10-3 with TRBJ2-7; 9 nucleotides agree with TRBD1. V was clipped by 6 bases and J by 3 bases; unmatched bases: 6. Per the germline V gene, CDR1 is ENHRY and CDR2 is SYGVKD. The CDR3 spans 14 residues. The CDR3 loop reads CAISPTGGDYEQYF. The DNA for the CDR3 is TGTGCCATCAGCCCGACAGGGGGAGACTACGAGCAGTACTTC.

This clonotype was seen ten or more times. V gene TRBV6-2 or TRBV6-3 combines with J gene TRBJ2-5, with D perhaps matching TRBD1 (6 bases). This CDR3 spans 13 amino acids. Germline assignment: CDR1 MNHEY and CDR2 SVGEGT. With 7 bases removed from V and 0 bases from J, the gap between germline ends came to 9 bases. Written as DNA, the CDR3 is TGTGCCAGCAAAGGGACAAACCAAGAGACCCAGTACTTC. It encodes CASKGTNQETQYF.

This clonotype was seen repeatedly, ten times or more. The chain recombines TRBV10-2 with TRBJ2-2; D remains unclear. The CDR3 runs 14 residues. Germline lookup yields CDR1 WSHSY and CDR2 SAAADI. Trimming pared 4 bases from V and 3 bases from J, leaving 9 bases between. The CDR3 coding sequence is TGCGCCAGCAGTGGTAACACCCACACCGGGGAGCTGTTTTTT. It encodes CASSGNTHTGELFF.

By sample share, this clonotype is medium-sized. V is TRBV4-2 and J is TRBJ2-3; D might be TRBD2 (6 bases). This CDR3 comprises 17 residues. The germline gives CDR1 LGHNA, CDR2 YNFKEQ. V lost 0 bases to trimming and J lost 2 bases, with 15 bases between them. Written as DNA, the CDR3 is TGTGCCAGCAGCCAAGATTGGGTAGCGGCTATCACAGATACGCAGTATTTT. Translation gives CASSQDWVAAITDTQYF.

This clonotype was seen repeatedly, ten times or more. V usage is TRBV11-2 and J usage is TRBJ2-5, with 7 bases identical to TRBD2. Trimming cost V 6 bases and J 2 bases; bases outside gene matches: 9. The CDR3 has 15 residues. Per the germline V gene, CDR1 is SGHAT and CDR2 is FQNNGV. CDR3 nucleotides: TGTGCCAGCAGTACGAGAGGACTAGAACAAGAGACCCAGTACTTC. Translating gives CASSTRGLEQETQYF.

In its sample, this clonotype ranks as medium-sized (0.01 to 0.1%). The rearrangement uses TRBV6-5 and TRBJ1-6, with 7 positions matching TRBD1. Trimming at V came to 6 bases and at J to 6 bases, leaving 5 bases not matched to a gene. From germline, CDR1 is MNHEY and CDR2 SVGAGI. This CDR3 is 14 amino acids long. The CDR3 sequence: CASSRAGGNSPLHF. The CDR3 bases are TGTGCCAGCAGCCGCGCAGGGGGTAATTCACCCCTCCACTTT.

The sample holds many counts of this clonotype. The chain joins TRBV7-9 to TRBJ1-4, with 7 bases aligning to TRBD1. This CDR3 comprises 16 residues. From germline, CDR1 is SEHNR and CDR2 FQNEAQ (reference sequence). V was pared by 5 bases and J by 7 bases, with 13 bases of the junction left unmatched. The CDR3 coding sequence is TGTGCCAGCAGCAACCTCGAGGCAGGGGGTGTTGAAAAACTGTTTTTT. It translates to CASSNLEAGGVEKLFF. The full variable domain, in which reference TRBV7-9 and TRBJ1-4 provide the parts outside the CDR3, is DTGVSQNPRHKITKRGQNVTFRCDPISEHNRLYWYRQTLGQGPEFLTYFQNEAQLEKSRLLSDRFSAERPKGSFSTLEIQRTEQGDSAMYLCASSNLEAGGVEKLFFGSGTQLSVL.

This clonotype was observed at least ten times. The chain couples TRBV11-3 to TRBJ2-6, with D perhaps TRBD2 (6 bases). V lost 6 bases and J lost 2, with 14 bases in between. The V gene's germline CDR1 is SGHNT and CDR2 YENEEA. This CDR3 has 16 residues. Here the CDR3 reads CASRQGGPTGANVLTF. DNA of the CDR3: TGTGCCAGCAGGCAGGGAGGCCCGACTGGGGCCAACGTCCTGACTTTC.

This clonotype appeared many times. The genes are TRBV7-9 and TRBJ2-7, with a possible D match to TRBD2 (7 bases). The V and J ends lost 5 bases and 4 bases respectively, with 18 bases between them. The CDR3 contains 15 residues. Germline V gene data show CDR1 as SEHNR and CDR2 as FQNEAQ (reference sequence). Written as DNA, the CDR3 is TGTGCCAGCAGCCTAGAAGGGGGGGTTGGGTACGAGCAGTACTTC. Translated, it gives CASSLEGGVGYEQYF.

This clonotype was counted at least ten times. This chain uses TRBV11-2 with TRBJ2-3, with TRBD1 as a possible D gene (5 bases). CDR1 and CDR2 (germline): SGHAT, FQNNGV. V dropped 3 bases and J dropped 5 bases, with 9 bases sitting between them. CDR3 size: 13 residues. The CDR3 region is CASSFARGDTQYF. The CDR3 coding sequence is TGTGCCAGCAGCTTCGCTAGGGGAGATACGCAGTATTTT.

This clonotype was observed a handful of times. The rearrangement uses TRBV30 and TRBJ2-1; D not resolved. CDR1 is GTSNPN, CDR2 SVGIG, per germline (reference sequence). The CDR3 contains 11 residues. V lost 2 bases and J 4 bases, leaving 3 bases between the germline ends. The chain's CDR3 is CAWSLYNEQFF. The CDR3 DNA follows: TGTGCCTGGAGTTTATACAATGAGCAGTTCTTC.

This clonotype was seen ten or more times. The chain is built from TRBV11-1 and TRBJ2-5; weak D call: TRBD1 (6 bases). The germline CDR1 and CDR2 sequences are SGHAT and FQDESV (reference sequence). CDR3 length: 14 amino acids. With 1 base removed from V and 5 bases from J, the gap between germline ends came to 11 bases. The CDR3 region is CASSLGQAVETQYF. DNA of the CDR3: TGTGCCAGCAGCTTAGGACAGGCGGTGGAGACCCAGTACTTC.